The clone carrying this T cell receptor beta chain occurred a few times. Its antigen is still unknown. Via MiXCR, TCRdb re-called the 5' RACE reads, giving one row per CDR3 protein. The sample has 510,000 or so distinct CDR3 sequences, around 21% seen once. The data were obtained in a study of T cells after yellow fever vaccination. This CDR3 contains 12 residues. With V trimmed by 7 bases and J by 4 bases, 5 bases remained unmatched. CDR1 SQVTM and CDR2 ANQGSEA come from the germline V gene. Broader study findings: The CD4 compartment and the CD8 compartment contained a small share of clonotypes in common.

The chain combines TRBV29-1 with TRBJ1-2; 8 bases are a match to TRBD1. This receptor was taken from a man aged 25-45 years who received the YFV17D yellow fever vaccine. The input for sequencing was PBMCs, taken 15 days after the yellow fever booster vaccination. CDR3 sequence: CSARTGPYGYTF. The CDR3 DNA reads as TGCAGCGCGAGGACAGGGCCCTATGGCTACACCTTC.